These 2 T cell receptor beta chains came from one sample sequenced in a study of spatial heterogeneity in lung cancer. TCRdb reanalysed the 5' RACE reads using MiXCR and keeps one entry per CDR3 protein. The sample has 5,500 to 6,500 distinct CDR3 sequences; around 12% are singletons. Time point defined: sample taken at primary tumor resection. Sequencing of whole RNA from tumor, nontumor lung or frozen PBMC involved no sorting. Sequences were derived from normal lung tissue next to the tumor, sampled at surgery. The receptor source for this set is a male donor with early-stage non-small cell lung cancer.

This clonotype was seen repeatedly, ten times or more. The CDR3 coding sequence is TGTGCCAGCAGCCAGGGACAAATGGTCAACTATGGCTACACCTTC. This translates into CASSQGQMVNYGYTF. The chain uses TRBV7-9 and TRBJ1-2; D might be TRBD1 (6 bases). V was shortened by 5 bases and J by 2 bases, with 15 bases between the two germline ends. Germline CDR1 and CDR2: SEHNR and FQNEAQ (reference sequence). This CDR3 region has 15 residues.

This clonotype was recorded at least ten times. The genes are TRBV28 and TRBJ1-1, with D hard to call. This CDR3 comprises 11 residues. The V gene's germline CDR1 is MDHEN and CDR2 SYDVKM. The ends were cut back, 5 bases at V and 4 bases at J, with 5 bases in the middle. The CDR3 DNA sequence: TGTGCCAGCAGTAGGGCCACTGAAGCTTTCTTT. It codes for CASSRATEAFF.